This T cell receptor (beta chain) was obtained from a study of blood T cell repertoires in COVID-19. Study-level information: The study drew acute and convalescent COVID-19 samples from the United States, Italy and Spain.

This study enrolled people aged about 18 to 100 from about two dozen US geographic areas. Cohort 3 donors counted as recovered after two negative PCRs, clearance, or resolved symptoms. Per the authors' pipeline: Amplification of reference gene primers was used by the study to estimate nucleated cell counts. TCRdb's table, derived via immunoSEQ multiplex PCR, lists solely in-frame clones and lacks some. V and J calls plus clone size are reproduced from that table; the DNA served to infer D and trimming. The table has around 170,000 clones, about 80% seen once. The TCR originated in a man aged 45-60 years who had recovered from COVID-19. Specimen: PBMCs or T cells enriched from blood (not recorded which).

The CDR3 is CASSLRTGGNSPLHF. CDR3 nucleotide sequence: TGTGCCAGCAGCCTTAGGACAGGGGGAAATTCACCCCTCCACTTT. The rearrangement joins TRBV3-1 (or the pseudogene TRBV3-2) to TRBJ1-6; 10 bases align to TRBD1. V lost 4 bases and J lost 7; bases outside the gene matches: 4. This CDR3 comprises 15 residues. Germline loops: CDR1 LGHDT, CDR2 YNNKEL (reference sequence).